Described below is a single TCR beta chain sequence and its context. At least ten counts were recorded for this clonotype. The target of this receptor is not known. No base quality information exists; no much larger clone differs at one position. The sample comes from a study of T cell repertoires in cytomegalovirus infection (dated by TCRdb to between 2018 and 2021). The study in broad terms: Donor HLA type was relevant to the analysis, because carriage of CMV infection together with the matching HLA type was indicated by public TCR beta signatures.

Broad study findings and their caveats: Cumulative frequency of public TCR beta family members discriminated carriers of CMV infection plus the relevant HLA type in this cohort and an independent approximately 370-donor cohort. The ex vivo response was dominated by HLA-C-restricted CMV-specific TCR beta clonotypes, which also provided the single most frequent clonotype in two of eight donors.

The CDR3, from cysteine to phenylalanine, totals 14 residues. Only the CDR3 part of the read is kept: 42 bases, read in frame from the first base. The CDR1 and CDR2 encoded by the germline V gene are SGHVS and FQNEAQ. The junction shows trimming of 3 bases on V and 6 bases on J, and the gene matches do not reach 8 bases of it. The data were produced on an Illumina HiSeq 1500. TCRdb's own reprocessing of the public reads used fastp at Q25 and MiXCR and kept productive beta chains. All rows with the same CDR3 protein become a single entry with the most common DNA and genes. A total of 490,000 or so distinct CDR3 sequences appear in this sample, about 11% of them only once. Roughly a tenth of the sample rests with the top ten.

The TCR originated in a human donor in good health (CMV status not recorded). Some clones in this sample may be carry-over from other donors' samples. The source material was PBMCs. This receptor chain uses TRBV7-8 and TRBJ2-7, and TRBD1 aligns with 7 junction nucleotides. The CDR3 sequence is CASSFTGTVSEQYF. The bases are TGTGCCAGCAGCTTCACCGGGACAGTGAGCGAGCAGTACTTC. Reference TRBV7-8 and TRBJ2-7 proteins supply the regions before and after the CDR3; the full variable domain is: GAGVSQSPRYKVAKRGQDVALRCDPISGHVSLFWYQQALGQGPEFLTYFQNEAQLDKSGLPSDRFFAERPEGSVSTLKIQRTQQEDSAVYLCASSFTGTVSEQYFGPGTRLTVT.